Shown below are 24 T cell receptor beta chains from a single sample sequenced in a study of blood T cell repertoires in COVID-19. Sequencing was performed with immunoSEQ multiplex PCR; in TCRdb, only in-frame clones are kept and a portion is missing. The sample consists of 65,000 to 85,000 clones, 89% of them appearing once. The specimen sequenced was peripheral blood. The source of these receptors is a man aged 50-60 years with active COVID-19.

This chain uses TRBV5-1 with TRBJ1-1; 7 bases agree with TRBD1. The CDR3 covers 15 residues. CDR1 is SGHRS, CDR2 YFSETQ, per germline. V lost 4 bases to trimming and J lost 0 bases; unmatched junction nucleotides: 6. CDR3 sequence reads: CASSEDRDMNTEAFF. The CDR3 coding sequence is TGCGCCAGCAGCGAAGACAGGGATATGAACACTGAAGCTTTCTTT.

This chain connects TRBV4-2 to TRBJ2-2, with 7 bases matching TRBD1. The germline CDR1 and CDR2 sequences are LGHNA and YNFKEQ. V dropped 6 bases and J dropped 1; count of bases not matched to a gene: 14. This CDR3 contains 18 residues. The CDR3 nucleotides are TGTGCCAGCAGTCTAGCCAGGGGGACAGCGATGAACACCGGGGAGCTGTTTTTT. It is translated as CASSLARGTAMNTGELFF.

This chain uses TRBV5-1 with TRBJ2-3; D perhaps matches TRBD2 (5 bases). CDR3 length: 13 residues. CDR1 and CDR2 (germline): SGHRS, YFSETQ. V was clipped by 7 bases and J by 2 bases, with 11 bases between them. CDR3 bases: TGCGCCAGCGGCAGCGGCCCCACAGATACGCAGTATTTT. It encodes CASGSGPTDTQYF.

This CDR3 reads CASSHKRGVSYNEQFF. In DNA form, the CDR3 reads TGTGCCAGCAGCCATAAGCGGGGGGTCTCCTACAATGAGCAGTTCTTC. The chain has TRBV5-6 and TRBJ2-1, with 9 bases fitting TRBD2. This CDR3 comprises 16 residues. V was pared by 4 bases and J by 0 bases, with 5 bases of the junction left unmatched. Germline loops: CDR1 SGHDT, CDR2 YYEEEE.

The chain links TRBV15 to TRBJ2-3; a possible D gene is TRBD2 (5 bases). CDR1 LNHNV and CDR2 YYDKDF come from the germline V gene (reference sequence). V was shortened by 2 bases and J by 4 bases, with 10 bases between the two germline ends. The length of the CDR3 is 14 residues. CDR3 sequence: CATSRFPRADTQYF. The CDR3 DNA reads as TGTGCCACCAGCAGATTCCCGAGGGCAGATACGCAGTATTTT.

J is TRBJ2-1 and V is TRBV5-5, with 12 bases aligning to TRBD2. CDR1 and CDR2 from the germline V gene are SGHKS and YYEKEE (reference sequence). Trimming at V came to 0 bases and at J to 4 bases, leaving 8 bases not matched to a gene. CDR3 length: 18 residues. This CDR3 reads CASSLVGSLAGGYNEQFF. In DNA, the CDR3 is TGTGCCAGCAGCTTGGTTGGTTCGCTAGCGGGGGGGTACAATGAGCAGTTCTTC. The variable domain in full, with the rest retrieved from reference TRBV5-5 and TRBJ2-1, is DAGVTQSPTHLIKTRGQQVTLRCSPISGHKSVSWYQQVLGQGPQFIFQYYEKEERGRGNFPDRFSARQFPNYSSELNVNALLLGDSALYLCASSLVGSLAGGYNEQFFGPGTRLTVL.

The CDR3 sequence: CASRNRAGTGAAEAFF. The CDR3 nucleotides are TGTGCCAGCCGCAACCGGGCCGGGACAGGGGCCGCTGAAGCTTTCTTT. The V and J genes are TRBV27 and TRBJ1-1; 10 bases map to TRBD1. Germline CDR1 is MNHEY and CDR2 is SMNVEV (reference sequence). V lost 8 bases and J lost 6; bases outside the gene matches: 15. This CDR3 has 16 amino acids.

The rearrangement links TRBV6-6 to TRBJ2-1; 9 nucleotides agree with TRBD2. Germline CDR1 and CDR2: MNHNY and SVGAGI (reference sequence). The CDR3 has 15 amino acids. The ends lost 4 bases at V and 9 bases at J; junction bases unmatched: 10. The CDR3 here is CASSLLSGGTGEQFF. CDR3 coding DNA: TGTGCCAGCAGTTTACTCAGCGGGGGGACCGGTGAGCAGTTCTTC.

V usage is TRBV9 and J usage is TRBJ2-1, with a weak D call TRBD2 (5 bases). Germline lookup yields CDR1 SGDLS and CDR2 YYNGEE. V lost 6 bases, J lost 0 bases, and 10 bases lay in between. The CDR3 sequence is 14 residues long. DNA of the CDR3: TGTGCCAGCAACGAGGGAAGCTCCTACAATGAGCAGTTCTTC. Translated: CASNEGSSYNEQFF.

The CDR3 DNA reads TGTGCCAGCAACTACAGGGGAGACTATGGCTACACCTTC. This encodes CASNYRGDYGYTF. This chain uses TRBV7-9 with TRBJ1-2; 7 nucleotides align to TRBD1. This CDR3 is built from 13 residues. V trimming: 7 bases; J trimming: 3 bases; junction bases outside the gene matches: 5. Germline V lookup: CDR1 SEHNR, CDR2 FQNEAQ (reference sequence). Using reference TRBV7-9 and TRBJ1-2 for the parts outside the CDR3, the full variable domain is DTGVSQNPRHKITKRGQNVTFRCDPISEHNRLYWYRQTLGQGPEFLTYFQNEAQLEKSRLLSDRFSAERPKGSFSTLEIQRTEQGDSAMYLCASNYRGDYGYTFGSGTRLTVV.

The rearrangement joins TRBV7-8 to TRBJ1-6, with 11 bases matching TRBD1. The CDR3 is 15 residues long. The ends lost 3 bases at V and 9 bases at J; junction bases unmatched: 4. Germline V gene lookup returns CDR1 SGHVS and CDR2 FQNEAQ. CDR3 DNA: TGTGCCAGCAGCTTTTCGGGACAGGGGGGTTCACCCCTCCACTTT. It translates to CASSFSGQGGSPLHF.

V and J are TRBV7-2 and TRBJ2-7; 8 nucleotides line up with TRBD1. Unmatched junction bases numbered 7, after V lost 4 bases and J lost 2 bases. CDR3 length equals 15 residues. Germline V gives CDR1 SGHTA, CDR2 FQGNSA. The CDR3 loop reads CASSYRTGRTYEQYF. The CDR3 DNA reads as TGTGCCAGCAGCTACCGGACAGGGCGCACCTACGAGCAGTACTTC.

The gene calls are TRBV5-1 and TRBJ1-3; TRBD1 might be the D (5 bases). Per germline, CDR1 SGHRS and CDR2 YFSETQ. The CDR3 extends over 16 amino acids. V shed 0 bases and J shed 0 bases, with 10 bases lying between them. The CDR3 loop is CASSLEGQSSGNTIYF. CDR3 bases: TGCGCCAGCAGCTTGGAGGGGCAGAGCTCTGGAAACACCATATATTTT. The full variable domain, with the rest looked up from reference TRBV5-1 and TRBJ1-3, is KAGVTQTPRYLIKTRGQQVTLSCSPISGHRSVSWYQQTPGQGLQFLFEYFSETQRNKGNFPGRFSGRQFSNSRSEMNVSTLELGDSALYLCASSLEGQSSGNTIYFGEGSWLTVV.

CDR3 in amino acids: CASSYITDEQYF. The CDR3 DNA reads TGTGCCAGCAGTTACATAACAGACGAGCAGTACTTC. The chain combines TRBV6-2 or TRBV6-3 with TRBJ2-7; D unresolved. Germline CDR1 reads MNHEY; CDR2 reads SVGEGT. The CDR3 length is 12 residues. Trimming shortened V by 2 bases and J by 5 bases, and 7 bases separated the two germline ends.

The chain links TRBV6-2 or TRBV6-3 to TRBJ2-2; 7 bases are a match to TRBD2. Germline CDR1 is MNHEY and CDR2 is SVGEGT. This CDR3 region has 17 residues. With 5 bases clipped from V and 2 bases from J, the junction kept 11 bases outside the gene matches. The CDR3 bases are TGTGCCAGCAGTCCCCGTGGACTAGGACTTAACACCGGGGAGCTGTTTTTT. It yields the protein CASSPRGLGLNTGELFF.

The chain carries TRBV3-1 (or the pseudogene TRBV3-2) and TRBJ1-2, with TRBD1 as a possible D gene (5 bases). V was trimmed by 4 bases and J by 2 bases, leaving 17 bases between them. Germline CDR1 LGHDT, CDR2 YNNKEL (reference sequence). The CDR3 sequence is 16 residues long. For the CDR3, the DNA is TGTGCCAGCAGCCTAAACCCAGGACAATTAAACTATGGCTACACCTTC. It is translated as CASSLNPGQLNYGYTF.

V is TRBV9 and J is TRBJ2-7; possible D gene TRBD2, 7 bases. Germline V gives CDR1 SGDLS, CDR2 YYNGEE. Trimming removed 4 bases from V and 3 bases from J, with 23 bases in between. The CDR3 loop spans 17 amino acids. CDR3 in DNA: TGTGCCAGCAGCCCCCGCGGGGGCCTTAATTGTATCTACGAGCAGTACTTC. This encodes CASSPRGGLNCIYEQYF.

This sequence joins TRBV5-1 and TRBJ2-1, with a weak D call TRBD2 (5 bases). Trimming stripped 1 base from V and 5 bases from J, with 13 bases between. This CDR3 has 15 residues. The germline V gene encodes CDR1 SGHRS and CDR2 YFSETQ. The chain's CDR3 is CASSLRAEPNNEQFF. The DNA for the CDR3 is TGCGCCAGCAGCTTGAGAGCGGAACCGAACAATGAGCAGTTCTTC.

The chain is built from TRBV10-3 and TRBJ2-7, with D perhaps TRBD2 (6 bases). The CDR3 loop spans 16 amino acids. V dropped 5 bases and J dropped 1 base, with 18 bases sitting between them. CDR1 is ENHRY and CDR2 is SYGVKD in the germline V gene. The CDR3 coding sequence is TGTGCCATCAGTCCTGCCCCGGAGGGGCCTTCCTACGAGCAGTACTTC. It is translated as CAISPAPEGPSYEQYF.

The V and J genes are TRBV2 and TRBJ1-3, with D possibly TRBD1 on 6 matching bases. Trimming shortened V by 8 bases and J by 0 bases, and 11 bases separated the two germline ends. This CDR3 spans 14 amino acids. Germline assignment: CDR1 SNHLY and CDR2 FYNNEI. The CDR3 region is CASQRQDSGNTIYF. The CDR3 region has the DNA TGTGCCAGCCAGAGACAGGACTCTGGAAACACCATATATTTT.

The V gene is TRBV7-7, the J gene TRBJ2-5; 9 positions match TRBD2. CDR3 size: 14 residues. CDR1 is SSHAT and CDR2 is FNYEAQ in the germline V gene (reference sequence). Trimming removed 5 bases from V and 1 base from J; junction bases left unmatched: 2. The CDR3 DNA is TGTGCCAGCAGCGTTAGCGGGGGCCAAGAGACCCAGTACTTC. Amino acids: CASSVSGGQETQYF.

DNA for the CDR3: TGCGCCAGCAGCCAGAAAATCTCCGGTTCACCCCTCCACTTT. It is translated as CASSQKISGSPLHF. The chain combines TRBV4-1 with TRBJ1-6; no clear D gene. The CDR3 runs 14 residues. Germline CDR1 is MGHRA and CDR2 is YSYEKL. Trimming removed 3 bases from V and 9 bases from J, with 12 bases in between.

The V gene is TRBV6-6, the J gene TRBJ1-2, with D possibly matching TRBD1 (5 bases). The V end lost 7 bases, the J end lost 7 bases, and 22 bases lay between the germline ends. This CDR3 contains 15 residues. The germline V gene encodes CDR1 MNHNY and CDR2 SVGAGI (reference sequence). This CDR3 reads CASTSRPGLNFGYTF. CDR3 in DNA: TGTGCCAGCACCTCCCGCCCAGGGTTGAATTTTGGCTACACCTTC.

The chain uses TRBV27 and TRBJ2-1, with D possibly TRBD2 on 6 matching bases. With 3 bases removed from V and 5 bases from J, the gap between germline ends came to 11 bases. The CDR3 is 14 residues long. CDR1 and CDR2 (germline): MNHEY, SMNVEV (reference sequence). The CDR3 DNA reads as TGTGCCAGCAGTTTCCGGGGACTTAACAATGAGCAGTTCTTC. It translates to CASSFRGLNNEQFF.